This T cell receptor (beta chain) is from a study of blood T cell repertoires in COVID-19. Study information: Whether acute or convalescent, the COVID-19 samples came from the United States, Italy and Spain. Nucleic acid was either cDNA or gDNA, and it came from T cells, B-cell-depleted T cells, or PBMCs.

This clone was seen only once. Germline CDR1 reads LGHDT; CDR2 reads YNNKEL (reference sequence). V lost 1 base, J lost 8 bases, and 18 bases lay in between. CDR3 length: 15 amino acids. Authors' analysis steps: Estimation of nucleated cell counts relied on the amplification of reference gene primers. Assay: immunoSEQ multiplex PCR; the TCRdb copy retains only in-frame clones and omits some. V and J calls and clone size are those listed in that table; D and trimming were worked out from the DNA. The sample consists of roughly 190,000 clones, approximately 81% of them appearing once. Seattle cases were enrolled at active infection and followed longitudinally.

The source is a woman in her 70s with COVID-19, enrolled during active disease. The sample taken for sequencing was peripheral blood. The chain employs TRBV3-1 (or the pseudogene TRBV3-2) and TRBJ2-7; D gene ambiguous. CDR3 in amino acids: CASSQGVGSGQKQYF. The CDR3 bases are TGTGCCAGCAGCCAAGGGGTTGGTTCGGGTCAGAAGCAGTACTTC.